The 10 T cell receptor beta chains reported below all come from one sample, sequenced in a study of post-analysis software for immune sequencing data. Study-wide results and limits: There were about 5 TRBV segments more frequent in patients than controls, and TRBV5-6, TRBV5-1 and TRBV20-1 were among them.

These receptors have no known antigen. The TCR beta cDNA libraries carried unique molecular identifiers. TCRdb ran MiXCR on the PCR reads and lists one entry per CDR3 protein. The top ten hold 4.6% of the sample, which has roughly 800,000 distinct CDR3 sequences, under 70% seen once. Sequencing was done on a sample of blood. These receptors originate from a girl aged 10 to 17 with multiple sclerosis.

This clonotype was seen a handful of times. The rearrangement links TRBV20-1 to TRBJ2-7, with a weak D call TRBD2 (6 bases). The CDR3 runs 15 residues. Germline V gives CDR1 DFQATT, CDR2 SNEGSKA (reference sequence). V was clipped by 6 bases and J by 0 bases, with 18 bases between them. The chain's CDR3 is CSATVRDFSSYEQYF. In nucleotides, the CDR3 is TGCAGTGCCACGGTCCGGGACTTCAGCTCCTACGAGCAGTACTTC.

The chain links TRBV7-9 to TRBJ2-1, with 13 bases lining up with TRBD2. CDR1 SEHNR and CDR2 FQNEAQ come from the germline V gene (reference sequence). The V and J ends lost 5 bases and 4 bases, in that order; junction bases with no gene match: 8. The CDR3 runs to 17 residues. For the CDR3, the DNA is TGTGCCAGCAGCGCCAGCCCGGGACTAGCGGGGTACAATGAGCAGTTCTTC. Residues: CASSASPGLAGYNEQFF.

This clonotype was seen only a few times. One end of the junction fails to match germline, which may point to a read error. For the CDR3, the DNA is TGTGCCAACTCACCTGGAGGGGAGGCAGATGGCTACACCTTC. Translating gives CANSPGGEADGYTF. This sequence joins TRBV18 and TRBJ1-2, with TRBD1 as a possible D gene (5 bases). Per germline, CDR1 KGHSH and CDR2 LQKENI. The CDR3 contains 14 residues.

This clonotype was seen a handful of times. V and J are TRBV9 and TRBJ1-2; D is uncertain. Per germline, CDR1 SGDLS and CDR2 YYNGEE. The CDR3 covers 12 residues. The V end lost 2 bases, the J end lost 1 base, and 3 bases lay between the germline ends. The CDR3 sequence is CASSVYNYGYTF. In DNA form, the CDR3 reads TGTGCCAGCAGCGTGTATAACTATGGCTACACCTTC.

J is TRBJ2-7 and V is TRBV5-1; tentatively, D is TRBD1 (5 bases). The germline V gene has CDR1 SGHRS and CDR2 YFSETQ. The length of the CDR3 is 15 residues. The V end was cut by 4 bases, the J end by 0 bases, with 14 bases between. The CDR3 sequence is CASSIGHLSSYEQYF. The CDR3 region has the DNA TGCGCCAGCAGCATAGGACATTTGAGCTCCTACGAGCAGTACTTC. The full variable domain, in which reference TRBV5-1 and TRBJ2-7 provide the parts outside the CDR3, is KAGVTQTPRYLIKTRGQQVTLSCSPISGHRSVSWYQQTPGQGLQFLFEYFSETQRNKGNFPGRFSGRQFSNSRSEMNVSTLELGDSALYLCASSIGHLSSYEQYFGPGTRLTVT.

CDR3 in amino acids: CASSLWEGTTDTQYF. The CDR3 region has the DNA TGTGCCAGCAGCTTATGGGAAGGGACCACAGATACGCAGTATTTT. This rearrangement joins TRBV7-9 to TRBJ2-3; possibly TRBD1 or TRBD2 for D (5 bases each). Germline V gives CDR1 SEHNR, CDR2 FQNEAQ (reference sequence). This CDR3 is built from 15 residues. Trimming took off 2 bases at V and 2 bases at J, with 11 bases between the two ends.

The CDR3 sequence is CASGLSGGNNEQFF. DNA of the CDR3: TGTGCTAGCGGACTTAGCGGGGGAAACAATGAGCAGTTCTTC. The chain combines TRBV12-5 with TRBJ2-1, with 9 nucleotides matching TRBD2. The CDR3 sequence is 14 residues long. The germline V gene has CDR1 LGHNT and CDR2 FRNRAP. V shed 9 bases and J 5 bases; nucleotides not matched to a gene: 8.

This chain connects TRBV20-1 to TRBJ2-5; 7 bases agree with TRBD1. V lost 5 bases and J lost 3; bases outside the gene matches: 15. Germline V gene sequence: CDR1 DFQATT, CDR2 SNEGSKA (reference sequence). The CDR3 runs to 16 residues. The CDR3 loop reads CSASGMRGQPKETQYF. The CDR3 DNA follows: TGCAGTGCTTCAGGGATGAGGGGGCAGCCCAAAGAGACCCAGTACTTC.

V and J are TRBV19 and TRBJ2-4; tentative D call: TRBD2 (5 bases). TRBJ2-7 matches the DNA end more closely, so the J call is doubtful. The CDR3 totals 13 residues. The V gene's germline CDR1 is LNHDA and CDR2 SQIVND (reference sequence). CDR3 in DNA: TGTGCCAGTAGCGCTTTTGAGGGCTACGAGCAGTACTTC. This encodes CASSAFEGYEQYF.

The CDR3: CSANRLADYNEQFF. The CDR3, as DNA: TGCAGTGCTAACAGGCTAGCGGATTACAATGAGCAGTTCTTC. This chain joins TRBV20-1 and TRBJ2-1; TRBD2 agrees at 7 bases. The V segment lost 4 bases and the J segment 4 bases; nucleotides outside the gene matches: 7. Germline V lookup: CDR1 DFQATT, CDR2 SNEGSKA (reference sequence). CDR3 length: 14 amino acids.